Following are 28 T cell receptor beta chains from one sample sequenced in a study of CD8 T cells in ankylosing spondylitis. Study results and limitations: What appeared characteristic of ankylosing spondylitis blood was a TCR beta motif of seven to nine highly homologous variants.

Their cognate antigens are unknown. Using its own MiXCR run on the 5' RACE reads, TCRdb lists one record per CDR3 protein. The sample has about 440,000 distinct CDR3 sequences, roughly 15% seen once; the top ten hold around 0.92%. Sequencing was done on a sample of blood, either unsorted or a sorted T cell fraction (not recorded which). The origin of the receptors is a male donor with ankylosing spondylitis.

The V and J genes are TRBV15 and TRBJ1-2; 11 nucleotides line up with TRBD1. CDR1 LNHNV and CDR2 YYDKDF come from the germline V gene (reference sequence). This CDR3 has 16 residues. Trimming took 2 bases from V and 7 from J; bases not matched to a gene: 9. In nucleotides, the CDR3 is TGTGCCACCAGCAGAAAATTGGGACAGGGGGAGAGTGGCTACACCTTC. Translated, it gives CATSRKLGQGESGYTF. Filled out from reference TRBV15 and TRBJ1-2, the complete variable domain reads DAMVIQNPRYQVTQFGKPVTLSCSQTLNHNVMYWYQQKSSQAPKLLFHYYDKDFNNEADTPDNFQSRRPNTSFCFLDIRSPGLGDTAMYLCATSRKLGQGESGYTFGSGTRLTVV.

The genes are TRBV3-1 and TRBJ2-1, with D maybe TRBD2 (7 bases). Deletions cut 1 base from V and 8 bases from J, with 12 bases between. CDR1 is LGHDT and CDR2 is YNNKEL in the germline V gene (reference sequence). The CDR3 sequence is 14 residues long. This chain's CDR3 is CASSQANGGHEQFF. In nucleotides, the CDR3 is TGTGCCAGCAGCCAAGCCAACGGGGGGCATGAGCAGTTCTTC.

This clonotype occurred many times. This chain connects TRBV12-3 or TRBV12-4 to TRBJ2-1; D may be TRBD1 or TRBD2 (5 bases each). The V end lost 3 bases, the J end lost 2 bases, and 8 bases lay between the germline ends. This CDR3 has 14 amino acids. CDR3 residues: CASSLGEAYNEQFF. As DNA, the CDR3 is TGTGCCAGCAGTTTGGGGGAAGCCTACAATGAGCAGTTCTTC.

This chain connects TRBV25-1 to TRBJ2-4; D might be TRBD1 (5 bases). The germline V gene encodes CDR1 MGHDK and CDR2 SYGVNS. Trimming left V 4 bases short and J 15 bases short, with 13 bases between. This CDR3 is 11 amino acids long. The CDR3 reads CASSGQGPRYF. CDR3 coding DNA: TGTGCCAGCAGTGGTCAGGGTCCCAGGTACTTC.

J is TRBJ2-7 and V is TRBV6-1; tentatively, D is TRBD1 (6 bases). Per the germline V gene, CDR1 is MNHNS and CDR2 is SASEGT. V lost 6 bases, J lost 3 bases, and 9 bases lay in between. This CDR3 region has 12 residues. The chain's CDR3 is CASRKDSYEQYF. The CDR3 DNA reads TGTGCCAGCAGAAAGGACAGCTACGAGCAGTACTTC.

The gene calls are TRBV19 and TRBJ2-1; 9 bases align to TRBD1. Per germline, CDR1 LNHDA and CDR2 SQIVND (reference sequence). CDR3 length: 14 residues. V trimming: 7 bases; J trimming: 8 bases; junction bases outside the gene matches: 9. DNA for the CDR3: TGTGCCAGTACCCAGACAGGGGGGTTGTATGAGCAGTTCTTC. Its protein product is CASTQTGGLYEQFF.

This clonotype was counted between two and nine times. The chain employs TRBV10-2 and TRBJ2-2; D might be TRBD1 (7 bases). V was clipped by 8 bases and J by 7 bases, with 17 bases between them. The length of the CDR3 is 14 residues. Germline V gives CDR1 WSHSY, CDR2 SAAADI. CDR3 DNA sequence: TGCGCCAGCGGGGGACAGAGGCGGGGCGGGGAGCTGTTTTTT. This gives the protein CASGGQRRGGELFF.

This clonotype was seen a handful of times. This chain joins TRBV6-5 and TRBJ1-2; D is ambiguous. The germline gives CDR1 MNHEY, CDR2 SVGAGI. The CDR3 consists of 15 residues. Trimming stripped 0 bases from V and 7 bases from J, with 15 bases between. This chain's CDR3 is CASSYSSRSWVGYTF. CDR3 nucleotides: TGTGCCAGCAGTTACTCATCCCGGTCCTGGGTTGGCTACACCTTC.

In this sample, this clonotype turned up many times. The chain is built from TRBV12-3 or TRBV12-4 and TRBJ2-3; no reliable D call. V shed 6 bases and J shed 4 bases, with 14 bases lying between them. The CDR3 runs 14 residues. CDR3 loop: CASSRLVPPDTQYF. The CDR3 DNA reads TGTGCCAGCAGCCGACTGGTCCCGCCAGATACGCAGTATTTT.

The gene calls are TRBV9 and TRBJ2-3; D not resolved. Trimming cost V 2 bases and J 4 bases, with 5 bases left between them. Germline V gives CDR1 SGDLS, CDR2 YYNGEE. This CDR3 is 12 amino acids long. The CDR3 DNA is TGTGCCAGCAGCGTCACATCAGATACGCAGTATTTT. This encodes CASSVTSDTQYF.

The chain combines TRBV12-3 or TRBV12-4 with TRBJ2-1, with D possibly matching TRBD2 (7 bases). There are 19 residues in the CDR3. V lost 8 bases and J 5 bases, leaving 31 bases between the germline ends. CDR3 amino acids: CASRPNLGLQTGLDNEQFF. For the CDR3, the DNA is TGTGCCAGCCGTCCTAACCTAGGGCTACAGACAGGACTAGACAATGAGCAGTTCTTC.

V gene TRBV4-1 combines with J gene TRBJ2-1, with a weak D call TRBD2 (6 bases). The CDR3 is 15 amino acids. Germline assignment: CDR1 MGHRA and CDR2 YSYEKL. Trimming removed 0 bases from V and 3 bases from J, with 9 bases in between. The CDR3 sequence: CASSQDPGVYNEQFF. The DNA of the CDR3 is TGCGCCAGCAGCCAAGACCCGGGAGTCTACAATGAGCAGTTCTTC.

This clonotype has at least ten counts. The DNA of the CDR3 is TGCGCCAGCAGCTTGATTCCGGGGAACACTGAAGCTTTCTTT. The encoded protein is CASSLIPGNTEAFF. The rearrangement uses TRBV5-1 and TRBJ1-1; D gene unclear. The CDR3 totals 14 residues. Germline CDR1 and CDR2: SGHRS and YFSETQ. Trimming shortened V by 1 base and J by 1 base, and 8 bases separated the two germline ends.

In its sample, this clonotype was seen a few times. DNA for the CDR3: TGTGCCAGCAGCTCCCGCCCGACAGTGAACACTGAAGCTTTCTTT. This gives the protein CASSSRPTVNTEAFF. The V gene is TRBV5-5, the J gene TRBJ1-1, with a possible D match to TRBD1 (5 bases). Trimming stripped 3 bases from V and 0 bases from J, with 12 bases between. Germline CDR1 and CDR2: SGHKS and YYEKEE (reference sequence). This CDR3 spans 15 amino acids. Filled out from reference TRBV5-5 and TRBJ1-1, the complete variable domain reads DAGVTQSPTHLIKTRGQQVTLRCSPISGHKSVSWYQQVLGQGPQFIFQYYEKEERGRGNFPDRFSARQFPNYSSELNVNALLLGDSALYLCASSSRPTVNTEAFFGQGTRLTVV.

The table lists this clonotype with a few counts. This sequence joins TRBV5-1 and TRBJ2-2; D is possibly TRBD1 or TRBD2 (7 bases each). The V end lost 4 bases, the J end lost 5 bases, and 15 bases lay between the germline ends. The CDR3 has 15 amino acids. Per the germline V gene, CDR1 is SGHRS and CDR2 is YFSETQ. DNA for the CDR3: TGCGCCAGCAGCCCCCCAGGGGGGGGAACCGGGGAGCTGTTTTTT. Amino acids: CASSPPGGGTGELFF.

This chain uses TRBV5-1 with TRBJ2-4, with 9 bases fitting TRBD2. The germline gives CDR1 SGHRS, CDR2 YFSETQ. Trimming took 0 bases from V and 0 from J; bases not matched to a gene: 10. This CDR3 region has 19 residues. The CDR3 loop reads CASSLVQREALGAKNIQYF. The CDR3 nucleotides read TGCGCCAGCAGCTTGGTCCAGCGGGAGGCCTTGGGAGCCAAAAACATTCAGTACTTC.

This clonotype was observed a handful of times. The rearrangement links TRBV24-1 to TRBJ1-1, with D perhaps TRBD1 (6 bases). The CDR3 contains 13 residues. Germline V gene lookup returns CDR1 KGHDR and CDR2 SFDVKD. V shed 5 bases and J shed 6 bases, with 12 bases lying between them. DNA of the CDR3: TGTGCCACCAGTGGACCCGGACAGTCTGAAGCTTTCTTT. Translated: CATSGPGQSEAFF.

The gene calls are TRBV20-1 and TRBJ2-7; D ambiguous. This CDR3 has 13 residues. V was clipped by 4 bases and J by 6 bases, with 16 bases between them. CDR1 is DFQATT and CDR2 is SNEGSKA in the germline V gene (reference sequence). Here the CDR3 reads CSAIGPPAAEQYF. CDR3 DNA: TGCAGTGCTATTGGCCCGCCGGCGGCCGAGCAGTACTTC.

The chain uses TRBV10-3 and TRBJ2-7, with a tentative D call TRBD1 (6 bases). Germline V gene sequence: CDR1 ENHRY, CDR2 SYGVKD. This CDR3 has 11 amino acids. The germline V and J ends were trimmed by 6 bases and 7 bases, with 10 bases remaining between them. CDR3 in amino acids: CAIRQGLEQYF. The CDR3 DNA reads TGTGCCATCAGACAGGGTTTGGAGCAGTACTTC.

J is TRBJ2-1 and V is TRBV7-9; weak D call: TRBD2 (5 bases). Germline lookup yields CDR1 SEHNR and CDR2 FQNEAQ (reference sequence). The V gene lost 5 bases and the J gene lost 6 bases, with 14 bases spanning the gap. This CDR3 has 14 residues. Here the CDR3 DNA reads TGTGCCAGCAGCCCTGGTTTCAGCGGCAATGAGCAGTTCTTC. This sequence encodes CASSPGFSGNEQFF.

This clonotype was picked up many times. The V gene is TRBV28, the J gene TRBJ2-6, with D uncertain. CDR3 length: 14 residues. The germline V gene has CDR1 MDHEN and CDR2 SYDVKM. V lost 4 bases, J lost 0 bases, and 4 bases lay in between. DNA of the CDR3: TGTGCCAGCAGTTCTCTCTCTGGGGCCAACGTCCTGACTTTC. The encoded protein is CASSSLSGANVLTF. The full variable domain, with the rest looked up from reference TRBV28 and TRBJ2-6, is DVKVTQSSRYLVKRTGEKVFLECVQDMDHENMFWYRQDPGLGLRLIYFSYDVKMKEKGDIPEGYSVSREKKERFSLILESASTNQTSMYLCASSSLSGANVLTFGAGSRLTVL.

This clonotype was seen a few times. The chain employs TRBV20-1 and TRBJ2-5; D unresolved. CDR1 and CDR2 from the germline V gene are DFQATT and SNEGSKA (reference sequence). V lost 6 bases, J lost 4 bases, and 12 bases lay in between. The CDR3 totals 12 residues. The CDR3 spells CSASGPIETQYF. As DNA, the CDR3 is TGCAGTGCCTCGGGTCCCATAGAGACCCAGTACTTC.

This clonotype was detected a few times. The rearrangement uses TRBV5-4 and TRBJ2-1; D is possibly TRBD2 (5 bases). Trimming removed 4 bases at V and 9 bases at J, with 14 bases between. The CDR3 loop spans 13 amino acids. CDR1 SGHNT and CDR2 YYREEE come from the germline V gene (reference sequence). CDR3 sequence reads: CASSTTGSGEQFF. Here the CDR3 DNA reads TGTGCCAGCAGCACGACTGGGAGTGGTGAGCAGTTCTTC.

V gene TRBV5-1 combines with J gene TRBJ1-1, with D uncertain. The germline V gene has CDR1 SGHRS and CDR2 YFSETQ. The CDR3 is made up of 16 amino acids. The germline V and J ends were trimmed by 0 bases and 6 bases, with 18 bases remaining between them. The CDR3 loop reads CASSLVAGGISPEAFF. CDR3 bases: TGCGCCAGCAGCTTGGTGGCAGGAGGGATAAGCCCTGAAGCTTTCTTT.

This chain uses TRBV3-1 with TRBJ1-2, with 7 bases lining up with TRBD1. V lost 6 bases to trimming and J lost 1 base; unmatched junction nucleotides: 5. Germline V gene data show CDR1 as LGHDT and CDR2 as YNNKEL (reference sequence). This CDR3 spans 14 amino acids. For the CDR3, the DNA is TGTGCCAGCAGTCCACAGGGGATTAACTATGGCTACACCTTC. It specifies CASSPQGINYGYTF. The full variable domain, with the rest looked up from reference TRBV3-1 and TRBJ1-2, is DTAVSQTPKYLVTQMGNDKSIKCEQNLGHDTMYWYKQDSKKFLKIMFSYNNKELIINETVPNRFSPKSPDKAHLNLHINSLELGDSAVYFCASSPQGINYGYTFGSGTRLTVV.

This clonotype was counted ten times or more. The rearrangement joins TRBV5-1 to TRBJ2-1, with 9 bases aligning to TRBD2. The junction had 5 bases not matched to a gene; V was cut back by 2 bases and J by 8 bases. Germline CDR1 SGHRS, CDR2 YFSETQ. This CDR3 has 14 amino acids. The CDR3 spells CASSLSLAGHEQFF. In DNA form, the CDR3 reads TGCGCCAGCAGCTTATCTCTAGCGGGGCATGAGCAGTTCTTC.

The chain is built from TRBV21-1 and TRBJ2-4; the table calls TRBD1, which could not be checked here. TRBV21-1 constitutes a pseudogene. This CDR3 is 16 amino acids long. The CDR3 region has the DNA TGTGCCAGCATCGGACAGTGGGCTTCCCACAAAAACATTCAGTACTTC. Amino acid sequence: CASIGQWASHKNIQYF.

The chain combines TRBV15 with TRBJ1-5; D is possibly TRBD1 (5 bases). The CDR3 has 15 residues. Trimming pared 0 bases from V and 4 bases from J, leaving 10 bases between. CDR1 is LNHNV, CDR2 YYDKDF, per germline (reference sequence). CDR3 sequence: CATSRDKTDNQPQHF. In DNA, the CDR3 is TGTGCCACCAGCAGAGACAAGACAGATAATCAGCCCCAGCATTTT.